The clone carrying this TCR beta chain showed up just a few times. Its target is unknown. V lost 1 base, J lost 0 bases, and 10 bases lay in between. Germline values: CDR1 SGHTA, CDR2 FQGNSA. This CDR3 contains 16 residues. The sample originates from a study of T-cell memory formation after mild COVID-19. General study points: Researchers report contracting CD4+ clones mostly in CM and EM, with CD8+ clones in EMRA. Some responding clones appeared in pre-infection memory, suggesting cross-reactive memory joined.

Each CDR3 protein is one row after TCRdb ran MiXCR on the 5' RACE reads. Among 470,000 or so distinct CDR3 sequences listed, 18% were seen once. Sequencing was done on a sample of PBMCs or a T cell subset sorted from them (not recorded which). The V call is TRBV7-2, the J call TRBJ2-1, with TRBD2 as a possible D gene (5 bases). The sequence was obtained from a young man who had mild COVID-19 (a few samples of this study predate the infection). Cell type and time point are not known. CDR3 nucleotide sequence: TGTGCCAGCAGCTTAGACAGTGGGAGCTCCTACAATGAGCAGTTCTTC. Protein product: CASSLDSGSSYNEQFF.